This T cell receptor beta chain was sequenced for a study of blood T cells in healthy people across ages. Study as a whole: Using template switching, researchers captured about one barcoded beta molecule for each two T cells.

The CDR3 is made up of 15 amino acids. V lost 8 bases and J lost 0, with 15 bases in between. The sample holds a few counts of this clonotype. A second PCR, run for about 6 to 11 cycles, used a sample-barcoded 5' primer plus a J-beta primer mix. Each CDR3 protein gets one entry after TCRdb re-called the 5' RACE reads with MiXCR. The sample consists of approximately 800,000 distinct CDR3 sequences, roughly 24% of them appearing once. This sample was shared with a second study, whose subject was T cells of mothers and their children.

This chain connects TRBV12-3 or TRBV12-4 to TRBJ2-3, with D possibly TRBD1 on 6 matching bases. Specimen: blood. The clonotype comes from a boy younger than 18 in good health. CDR3 in DNA: TGTGCCAGCTCATCGCAGGGGAAGAGCACAGATACGCAGTATTTT. Translating it yields CASSSQGKSTDTQYF.